What follows are 3 T cell receptor beta chains derived from one specimen sequenced in a study of shared clonotypes between healthy human individuals. The data were produced by immunoSEQ multiplex PCR, yet TCRdb's version contains in-frame clones alone and is incomplete. The sample yields roughly 2,500,000 clones, over 85% seen once. Sequenced: naive CD4+ T cells from PBMCs. Subset noted: CD45RA+ positively selected. The receptors originated from a man between 18 and 29 years old in good health. Some clones in this sample may be carry-over from other donors' samples.

The chain has TRBV28 and TRBJ1-5, with 10 nucleotides matching TRBD1. There are 18 residues in the CDR3. The V and J ends lost 4 bases and 6 bases, in that order; junction bases with no gene match: 15. The V gene's germline CDR1 is MDHEN and CDR2 SYDVKM. The CDR3 is CASSSRIRTGGFGQPQHF. CDR3 nucleotide sequence: TGTGCCAGCAGTTCTCGAATAAGGACAGGGGGTTTCGGTCAGCCCCAGCATTTT.

The V gene is TRBV4-1, the J gene TRBJ2-7; D may be TRBD1 or TRBD2 (5 bases each). Between the trimmed V and J ends, which lost 4 bases and 4 bases, there was a span of 11 bases. The germline V gene encodes CDR1 MGHRA and CDR2 YSYEKL. The CDR3 runs to 13 residues. This CDR3 is CASSPSREYEQYF. Here the CDR3 DNA reads TGCGCCAGCAGCCCCAGCAGGGAGTACGAGCAGTACTTC.

The chain employs TRBV6-6 and TRBJ2-3; either TRBD1 or TRBD2 may supply D (5 bases each). Germline V CDR1 and CDR2: MNHNY, SVGAGI (reference sequence). CDR3 length equals 14 residues. V was clipped by 8 bases and J by 5 bases, with 17 bases between them. CDR3 amino acids: CASSVIMGVDTQYF. The CDR3 DNA follows: TGTGCCAGCTCCGTGATAATGGGGGTAGATACGCAGTATTTT.